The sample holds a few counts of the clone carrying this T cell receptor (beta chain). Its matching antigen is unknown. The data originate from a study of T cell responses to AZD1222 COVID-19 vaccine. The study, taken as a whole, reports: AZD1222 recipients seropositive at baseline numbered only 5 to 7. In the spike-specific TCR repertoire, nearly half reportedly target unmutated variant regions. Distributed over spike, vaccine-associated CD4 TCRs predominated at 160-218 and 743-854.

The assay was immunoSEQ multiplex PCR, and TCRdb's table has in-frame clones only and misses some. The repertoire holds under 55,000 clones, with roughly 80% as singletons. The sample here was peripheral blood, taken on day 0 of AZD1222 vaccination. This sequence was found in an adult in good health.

The CDR3 nucleotides are TGTGCCAGCAGCAGAGAGGGGGTAAACTATGGCTACACCTTC. It specifies CASSREGVNYGYTF. The chain combines TRBV3-1 (or the pseudogene TRBV3-2) with TRBJ1-2; possibly TRBD1 for D (6 bases). The CDR3 consists of 14 residues. Trimming took off 5 bases at V and 2 bases at J, with 12 bases between the two ends. Germline V gene data show CDR1 as LGHDT and CDR2 as YNNKEL (reference sequence).